This T cell receptor (beta chain) was observed in a study of blood T cell repertoires in COVID-19. Study at large: The study drew acute and convalescent COVID-19 samples from the United States, Italy and Spain. PBMCs, B-cell-depleted T cells, or T cells were the source of the cDNA or gDNA that made up the material.

Per germline, CDR1 LGHNT and CDR2 FRNRAP. Trimming cost V 6 bases and J 1 base; bases outside gene matches: 6. This CDR3 comprises 15 residues. Per the authors' pipeline: Estimated nucleated cell counts came from reference gene primer amplification. Profiled with immunoSEQ multiplex PCR; TCRdb holds only in-frame clones, not every one. That table gives V, J and clone size, and the DNA gave D and trimming. The sample records 300,000 or so clones, approximately 90% being singletons. V usage is TRBV12-5 and J usage is TRBJ2-3; 8 nucleotides line up with TRBD2. This clonotype was obtained from a woman aged 40-49 years with acute or convalescent COVID-19. The specimen was peripheral blood. CDR3 residues: CASGPPAGGTDTQYF. CDR3 bases: TGTGCTAGTGGACCCCCAGCGGGGGGCACAGATACGCAGTATTTT.